This record concerns one T cell receptor (beta chain) sequence. Profiling relied on immunoSEQ multiplex PCR, and the TCRdb table lists in-frame clones only, not all of them. The sample comprises under 550,000 clones, approximately 90% of which are singletons, and roughly 0.87% rests with the top ten. CDR1 and CDR2 from the germline V gene are SGHVS and FQNEAQ. There are 16 residues in the CDR3. The V segment lost 5 bases and the J segment 3 bases; nucleotides outside the gene matches: 13. The data originate from a study of blood T cell repertoires in COVID-19. About the research overall: The United States, Italy and Spain were the sources of the acute and convalescent COVID-19 samples. T cells, B-cell-depleted T cells, or PBMCs supplied cDNA or gDNA.

V usage is TRBV7-8 and J usage is TRBJ2-7, with 7 positions matching TRBD1. The receptor was isolated from a man younger than 35 with COVID-19, enrolled during active disease. Sequences were obtained from peripheral blood. The CDR3 protein is CASSPSTGTANYEQYF. In DNA form, the CDR3 reads TGTGCCAGCAGCCCCTCAACCGGGACAGCGAACTACGAGCAGTACTTC.